One and the same sample provided the 16 T cell receptor beta chains below, sequenced in a study of blood T cell repertoires in COVID-19. Libraries were prepared by immunoSEQ multiplex PCR; TCRdb keeps only in-frame clonotypes and omits some of them. The repertoire holds about 270,000 clones, 88% seen once, with 1% in the top ten. Input material: PBMCs or T cells enriched from blood (not recorded which). These receptors all stem from a woman in her 30s who had recovered from COVID-19.

The chain has TRBV27 and TRBJ2-7, with D possibly TRBD2 on 6 matching bases. Germline V gene lookup returns CDR1 MNHEY and CDR2 SMNVEV (reference sequence). The CDR3 runs 13 residues. V lost 2 bases and J lost 4, with 9 bases in between. CDR3 sequence (DNA): TGTGCCAGCAGTTTACACGGGGGTTACGAGCAGTACTTC. Protein: CASSLHGGYEQYF.

The gene calls are TRBV24-1 and TRBJ2-4; D is uncertain. CDR3 length: 13 residues. In germline, CDR1 is KGHDR, CDR2 SFDVKD. The V end lost 4 bases, the J end lost 4 bases, and 7 bases lay between the germline ends. The CDR3 coding sequence is TGTGCCACCAGTGAATCTAGAAAAAACATTCAGTACTTC. Translating gives CATSESRKNIQYF.

The J gene is TRBJ1-2, the V gene TRBV29-1, with D unresolved. V lost 1 base and J 5 bases, leaving 14 bases between the germline ends. The germline V gene has CDR1 SQVTM and CDR2 ANQGSEA. The length of the CDR3 is 14 residues. CDR3 loop: CSVEGRGLYYGYTF. The CDR3 bases are TGCAGCGTTGAAGGCCGAGGTCTTTATTATGGCTACACCTTC.

This clone was observed once. V usage is TRBV5-6 and J usage is TRBJ2-3, with TRBD2 as a possible D gene (6 bases). This CDR3 spans 15 amino acids. The germline CDR1 and CDR2 sequences are SGHDT and YYEEEE. The V end was cut by 7 bases, the J end by 0 bases, with 15 bases between. Here the CDR3 DNA reads TGTGCCAGCCGTTACCTCGGGACTAGCACAGATACGCAGTATTTT. It translates to CASRYLGTSTDTQYF. Full variable domain (rest looked up from reference TRBV5-6 and TRBJ2-3): DAGVTQSPTHLIKTRGQQVTLRCSPKSGHDTVSWYQQALGQGPQFIFQYYEEEERQRGNFPDRFSGHQFPNYSSELNVNALLLGDSALYLCASRYLGTSTDTQYFGPGTRLTVL.

This CDR3 reads CASNDLRTGGILGTEAFF. CDR3 nucleotide sequence: TGTGCCAGCAACGATCTTCGGACAGGGGGCATCTTGGGCACTGAAGCTTTCTTT. The genes are TRBV28 and TRBJ1-1; 11 nucleotides line up with TRBD1. The CDR3 extends over 18 amino acids. The junction had 17 bases not matched to a gene; V was cut back by 7 bases and J by 4 bases. CDR1 is MDHEN and CDR2 is SYDVKM in the germline V gene.

The rearrangement joins TRBV11-2 to TRBJ2-1, with a weak D call TRBD2 (6 bases). The CDR3 length is 15 residues. Germline V gene sequence: CDR1 SGHAT, CDR2 FQNNGV. The ends were cut back, 8 bases at V and 6 bases at J, with 20 bases in the middle. CDR3 loop: CASATLAGRSNEQFF. In DNA form, the CDR3 reads TGTGCCAGCGCCACACTAGCTGGGAGGAGCAATGAGCAGTTCTTC. Full variable domain (outside the CDR3, taken from reference TRBV11-2 and TRBJ2-1): EAGVAQSPRYKIIEKRQSVAFWCNPISGHATLYWYQQILGQGPKLLIQFQNNGVVDDSQLPKDRFSAERLKGVDSTLKIQPAKLEDSAVYLCASATLAGRSNEQFFGPGTRLTVL.

The genes are TRBV11-2 and TRBJ1-4, with 7 bases aligning to TRBD1. This CDR3 has 16 residues. CDR1 SGHAT and CDR2 FQNNGV come from the germline V gene. With V trimmed by 1 base and J by 2 bases, 4 bases remained unmatched. This chain's CDR3 is CASSLGGGPTNEKLFF. The CDR3 nucleotides read TGTGCCAGCAGCTTAGGAGGGGGCCCCACTAATGAAAAACTGTTTTTT.

The chain employs TRBV7-9 and TRBJ2-1; 8 bases fit TRBD2. J was trimmed by 1 base and V by 5 bases; bases with no gene match: 28. The CDR3 runs 23 residues. Germline V gene sequence: CDR1 SEHNR, CDR2 FQNEAQ (reference sequence). CDR3 nucleotides: TGTGCCAGCAGCATGAGCCTTGCCAGCTCAATTAGCGGGACAAGTGTTTCCTACAATGAGCAGTTCTTC. Translated: CASSMSLASSISGTSVSYNEQFF.

The J gene is TRBJ2-5, the V gene TRBV12-5, with D uncertain. Germline CDR1 LGHNT, CDR2 FRNRAP. This CDR3 has 11 amino acids. V was clipped by 1 base and J by 5 bases, with 2 bases between them. The DNA of the CDR3 is TGTGCTAGTGGTTTGGCTGAGACCCAGTACTTC. Amino acid sequence: CASGLAETQYF.

V and J are TRBV18 and TRBJ1-1; D possibly corresponds to TRBD1 (6 bases). There are 15 residues in the CDR3. Trimming cost V 6 bases and J 1 base, with 15 bases left between them. Germline V gene data show CDR1 as KGHSH and CDR2 as LQKENI. CDR3 region: CASSPDRTKNTEAFF. The CDR3 DNA sequence: TGTGCCAGCTCCCCTGACAGGACCAAGAACACTGAAGCTTTCTTT.

The J gene is TRBJ2-7, the V gene TRBV5-1; possibly TRBD2 for D (6 bases). V dropped 0 bases and J dropped 6 bases, with 19 bases sitting between them. Germline lookup yields CDR1 SGHRS and CDR2 YFSETQ. The CDR3 spans 16 residues. The CDR3 DNA reads TGCGCCAGCAGCTTGGAAATAGGAGGGCCGGGTCCCGAGCAGTACTTC. Translated, it gives CASSLEIGGPGPEQYF.

The gene calls are TRBV5-1 and TRBJ2-1; D is possibly TRBD2 (5 bases). In germline, CDR1 is SGHRS, CDR2 YFSETQ. The CDR3 has 14 amino acids. V lost 0 bases, J lost 1 base, and 5 bases lay in between. DNA for the CDR3: TGCGCCAGCAGCTTGGGACTATCCTACAATGAGCAGTTCTTC. This sequence encodes CASSLGLSYNEQFF. The whole variable domain, remainder taken from reference TRBV5-1 and TRBJ2-1, is KAGVTQTPRYLIKTRGQQVTLSCSPISGHRSVSWYQQTPGQGLQFLFEYFSETQRNKGNFPGRFSGRQFSNSRSEMNVSTLELGDSALYLCASSLGLSYNEQFFGPGTRLTVL.

This chain joins TRBV30 and TRBJ2-2, with D maybe TRBD2 (6 bases). The CDR3 loop spans 14 amino acids. V lost 7 bases to trimming and J lost 6 bases, with 18 bases between them. Germline V CDR1 and CDR2: GTSNPN, SVGIG (reference sequence). In DNA, the CDR3 is TGTGCCTTGCCGGCGGAGGGGCGAGCCGGGGAGCTGTTTTTT. This codes for CALPAEGRAGELFF.

The gene calls are TRBV6-2 or TRBV6-3 and TRBJ1-5; TRBD1 aligns across 7 bases. The CDR3 has 14 amino acids. V lost 2 bases and J lost 3; bases outside the gene matches: 1. CDR1 and CDR2 from the germline V gene are MNHEY and SVGEGT. The CDR3 DNA reads as TGTGCCAGCAGTTACGACAGGGCCAATCAGCCCCAGCATTTT. This sequence encodes CASSYDRANQPQHF.

The V and J genes are TRBV19 and TRBJ2-4; 9 bases agree with TRBD1. Germline V lookup: CDR1 LNHDA, CDR2 SQIVND (reference sequence). The CDR3 totals 16 residues. Germline trimming cut 0 bases from V and 7 bases from J; bases unmatched to any gene: 7. The CDR3, as DNA: TGTGCCAGTAGTATAGATGGGGGGACAGGGATGAACATTCAGTACTTC. It yields the protein CASSIDGGTGMNIQYF.

The rearrangement joins TRBV9 to TRBJ2-2; weak D call: TRBD1 (5 bases). CDR3 length: 14 residues. The germline V gene has CDR1 SGDLS and CDR2 YYNGEE. V was pared by 0 bases and J by 6 bases, with 9 bases between. The CDR3 protein is CASSVGGAPGELFF. CDR3 DNA sequence: TGTGCCAGCAGCGTAGGGGGCGCGCCCGGGGAGCTGTTTTTT.